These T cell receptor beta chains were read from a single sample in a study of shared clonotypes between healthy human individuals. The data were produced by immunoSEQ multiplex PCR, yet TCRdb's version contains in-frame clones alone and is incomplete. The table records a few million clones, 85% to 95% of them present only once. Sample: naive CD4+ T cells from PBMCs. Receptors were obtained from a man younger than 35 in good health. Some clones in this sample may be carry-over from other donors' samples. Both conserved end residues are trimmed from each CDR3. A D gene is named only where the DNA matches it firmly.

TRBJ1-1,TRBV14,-,ASSLNRGGTEAF
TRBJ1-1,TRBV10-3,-,AIMVIVGGNTEAF
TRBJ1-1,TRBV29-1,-,SVEENGNTEAF
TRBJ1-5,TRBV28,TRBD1,ASLTGATQPQH
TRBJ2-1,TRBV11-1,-,ASSLRRDPLYNEQF
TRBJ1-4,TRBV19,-,ATLGGGLGEKLF
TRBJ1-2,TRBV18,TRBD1,ASSPRTGEGYT
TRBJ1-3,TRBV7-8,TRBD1,ASSRLFRDRRFSGNTIY
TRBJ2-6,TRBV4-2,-,ASSQDRRRAGANVLT
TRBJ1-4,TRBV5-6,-,ASSHQEAFDEKLF
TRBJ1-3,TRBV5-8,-,ASSLEAATTNTIY
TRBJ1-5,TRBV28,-,ASRLLSWH
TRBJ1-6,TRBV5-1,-,ASSLGSSYNSPLH
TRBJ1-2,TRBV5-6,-,ASSTLAGADGYT
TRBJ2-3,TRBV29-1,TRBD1,SVETGDSGTDTQY
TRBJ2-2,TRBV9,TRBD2,ASSVGAGGPTGELF
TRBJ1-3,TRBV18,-,ASSPSRSSGNTIY
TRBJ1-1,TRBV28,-,ASSLHGVMNTEAF
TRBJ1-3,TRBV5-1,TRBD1,ASSTHPTGQAGNTIY
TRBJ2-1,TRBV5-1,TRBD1,ASSLGQGAYNEQF
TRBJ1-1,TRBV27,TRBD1,ASSVDRAMNTEAF
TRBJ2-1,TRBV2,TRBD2,ASSVGTSGHNEQF
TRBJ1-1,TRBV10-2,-,ASSVQRGNTEAF
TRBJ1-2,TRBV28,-,ASRLTHQQGIA
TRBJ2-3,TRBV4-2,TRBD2,ASSQDRGRGDTQY
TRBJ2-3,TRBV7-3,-,ASSEVGGASTDTQY
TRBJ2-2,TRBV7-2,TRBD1,ASSLEGQSTGELF
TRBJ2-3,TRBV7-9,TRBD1,ASTSGTGSTDTQY